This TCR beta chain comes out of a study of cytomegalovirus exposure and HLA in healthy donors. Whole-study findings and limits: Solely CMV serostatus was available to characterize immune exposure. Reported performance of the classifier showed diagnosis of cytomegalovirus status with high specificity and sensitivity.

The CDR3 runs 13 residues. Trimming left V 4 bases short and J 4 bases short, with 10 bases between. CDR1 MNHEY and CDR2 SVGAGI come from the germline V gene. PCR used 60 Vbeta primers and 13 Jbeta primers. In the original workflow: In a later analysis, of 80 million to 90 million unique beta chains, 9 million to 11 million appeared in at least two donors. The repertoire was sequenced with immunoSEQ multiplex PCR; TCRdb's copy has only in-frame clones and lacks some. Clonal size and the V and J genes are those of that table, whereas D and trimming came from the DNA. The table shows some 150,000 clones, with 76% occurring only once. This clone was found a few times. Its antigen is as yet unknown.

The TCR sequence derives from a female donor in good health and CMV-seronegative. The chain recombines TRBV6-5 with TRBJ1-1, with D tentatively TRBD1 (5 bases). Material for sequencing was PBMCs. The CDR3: CASSWGGSTEAFF. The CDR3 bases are TGTGCCAGCAGTTGGGGGGGAAGCACTGAAGCTTTCTTT.